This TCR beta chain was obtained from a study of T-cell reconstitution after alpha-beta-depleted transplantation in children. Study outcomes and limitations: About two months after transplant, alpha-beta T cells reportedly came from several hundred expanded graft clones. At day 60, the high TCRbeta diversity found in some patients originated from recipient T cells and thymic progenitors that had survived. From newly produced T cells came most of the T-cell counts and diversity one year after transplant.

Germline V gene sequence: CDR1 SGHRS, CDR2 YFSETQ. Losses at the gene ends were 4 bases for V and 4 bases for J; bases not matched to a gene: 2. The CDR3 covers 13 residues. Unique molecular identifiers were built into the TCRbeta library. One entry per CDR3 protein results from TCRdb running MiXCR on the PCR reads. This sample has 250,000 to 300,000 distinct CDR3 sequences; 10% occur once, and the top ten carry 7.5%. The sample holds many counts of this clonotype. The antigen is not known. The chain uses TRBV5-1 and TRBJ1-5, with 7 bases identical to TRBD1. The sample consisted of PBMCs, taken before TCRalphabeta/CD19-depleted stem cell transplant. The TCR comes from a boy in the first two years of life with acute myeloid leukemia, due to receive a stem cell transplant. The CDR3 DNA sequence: TGCGCCAGCAGCCAGGGACAGAATCAGCCCCAGCATTTT. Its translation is CASSQGQNQPQHF.